This entry lists 10 T cell receptor beta chains sequenced from one sample in a study of T cells after yellow fever vaccination (dated by TCRdb to between 2019 and 2020). Library preparation was by 5' RACE. This sample was sequenced with an Illumina HiSeq 2500. The public sequencing data were trimmed at Q25 with fastp and processed into clonotypes with MiXCR by TCRdb, which kept only in-frame beta chains. Each entry is one CDR3 protein sequence, shown with its most common DNA and genes. The sample table holds about 340,000 distinct CDR3 sequences, of which roughly 8.7% were seen once. The ten largest clonotypes hold more than 15% of the sample. This specimen's treatment or condition label, per the study, means: live attenuated yellow fever vaccine strain. Sequencing was performed on PBMCs, taken on the day of the first yellow fever vaccination. The receptors here all came from a man aged 18 to 29 who received the YFV17D yellow fever vaccine.

This clonotype was seen only a few times. V gene TRBV7-9 combines with J gene TRBJ1-1; D unresolved. Germline CDR1 SEHNR, CDR2 FQNEAQ (reference sequence). V lost 5 bases to trimming and J lost 4 bases, with 11 bases between them. The CDR3 spans 13 residues. This CDR3 reads CASSPIVGTEAFF. CDR3 DNA sequence: TGTGCCAGCAGCCCAATAGTTGGCACTGAAGCTTTCTTT.

The CDR3 region is CASSSTTFGNTIYF. CDR3 DNA sequence: TGTGCCAGCAGCTCCACCACCTTTGGAAACACCATATATTTT. The chain couples TRBV6-1 to TRBJ1-3; no reliable D call. This CDR3 is 14 amino acids long. Germline V CDR1 and CDR2: MNHNS, SASEGT. Trimming stripped 6 bases from V and 3 bases from J, with 12 bases between.

The sample holds a few counts of this clonotype. V and J are TRBV6-1 and TRBJ2-2; D perhaps matches TRBD1 (6 bases). This CDR3 spans 14 amino acids. CDR1 MNHNS and CDR2 SASEGT come from the germline V gene. Trimming took off 6 bases at V and 2 bases at J, with 10 bases between the two ends. The CDR3 sequence is CASSRRGNTGELFF. The CDR3 bases are TGTGCCAGCAGCCGCAGGGGAAACACCGGGGAGCTGTTTTTT.

The V call is TRBV20-1, the J call TRBJ1-5; unclear D gene. Germline values: CDR1 DFQATT, CDR2 SNEGSKA (reference sequence). The CDR3 totals 13 residues. V gave up 5 bases and J gave up 1 base, with 9 bases separating them. The CDR3 is CSAGLYSNQPQHF. CDR3 coding DNA: TGCAGTGCTGGCTTGTACAGCAATCAGCCCCAGCATTTT.

The V gene is TRBV7-3, the J gene TRBJ2-1, with TRBD1 matching 10 bases. V was pared by 5 bases and J by 3 bases, with 4 bases of the junction left unmatched. CDR1 is SGHTA and CDR2 is FQGTGA in the germline V gene. CDR3 size: 15 residues. CDR3 nucleotide sequence: TGTGCCAGCAGCCAGGGACAGGGGAACTACAATGAGCAGTTCTTC. Amino acids: CASSQGQGNYNEQFF.

The CDR3 DNA reads as TGTGCCAGCAGCCGGACCCTTAGCGGGGCCAATGAGCAGTTCTTC. Protein: CASSRTLSGANEQFF. The chain links TRBV11-2 to TRBJ2-1; TRBD2 matches at 8 bases. This CDR3 comprises 15 residues. V was pared by 5 bases and J by 6 bases, with 9 bases of the junction left unmatched. The germline CDR1 and CDR2 sequences are SGHAT and FQNNGV.

This clonotype was seen a handful of times. The rearrangement links TRBV5-4 to TRBJ2-7; TRBD2 might be the D (6 bases). In germline, CDR1 is SGHNT, CDR2 YYREEE (reference sequence). Trimming cost V 4 bases and J 1 base, with 12 bases left between them. The CDR3 consists of 14 residues. The CDR3 coding sequence is TGTGCCAGCAGCCGGGACTCCCAGTCCTACGAGCAGTACGTC. The encoded protein is CASSRDSQSYEQYV.

This clonotype came up a few times. V usage is TRBV12-3 or TRBV12-4 and J usage is TRBJ1-2, with TRBD1 matching 8 bases. This CDR3 has 12 amino acids. V lost 5 bases to trimming and J lost 8 bases; unmatched junction nucleotides: 4. The CDR3 DNA follows: TGTGCCAGCAGTCTTGGGACAGGAGGCTACACCTTC. Translation gives CASSLGTGGYTF.

DNA for the CDR3: TGTGCCAGCAGTCAAGGGCCGCTCACTGAAGCTTTCTTT. This encodes CASSQGPLTEAFF. The chain has TRBV12-3 or TRBV12-4 and TRBJ1-1, with unresolved D. V lost 5 bases, J lost 4 bases, and 11 bases lay in between. The CDR3 runs 13 residues.

V is TRBV4-1 and J is TRBJ2-1, with a tentative D call TRBD2 (7 bases). The CDR3 sequence is 15 residues long. Germline CDR1 is MGHRA and CDR2 is YSYEKL. V was cut by 0 bases and J by 9 bases, with 15 bases left in between. The CDR3 is CASSQEFRGAAEQFF. CDR3 sequence (DNA): TGCGCCAGCAGCCAAGAGTTCCGGGGGGCAGCTGAGCAGTTCTTC.